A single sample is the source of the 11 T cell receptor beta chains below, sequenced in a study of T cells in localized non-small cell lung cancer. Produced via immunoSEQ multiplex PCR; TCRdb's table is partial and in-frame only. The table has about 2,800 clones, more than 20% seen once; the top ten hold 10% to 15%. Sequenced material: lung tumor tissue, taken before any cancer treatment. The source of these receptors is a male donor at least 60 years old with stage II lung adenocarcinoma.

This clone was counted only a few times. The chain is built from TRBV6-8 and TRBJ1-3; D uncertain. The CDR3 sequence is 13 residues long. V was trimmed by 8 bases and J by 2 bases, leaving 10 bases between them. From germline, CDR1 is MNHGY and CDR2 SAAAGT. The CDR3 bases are TGTGCCAGCCAAGGGCATACTGGAAACACCATATATTTT. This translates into CASQGHTGNTIYF.

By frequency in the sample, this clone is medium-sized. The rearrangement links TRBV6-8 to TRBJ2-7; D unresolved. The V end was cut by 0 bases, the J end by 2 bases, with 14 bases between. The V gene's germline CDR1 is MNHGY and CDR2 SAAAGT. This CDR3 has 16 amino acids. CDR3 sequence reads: CASSYSSVGRPYEQYF. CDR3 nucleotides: TGTGCCAGCAGTTACTCTTCCGTTGGACGACCCTACGAGCAGTACTTC.

The CDR3 here is CASSVGHGDRGGYTF. CDR3 DNA: TGTGCCAGCAGCGTAGGGCATGGGGACAGAGGAGGCTACACCTTC. The rearrangement joins TRBV9 to TRBJ1-2; 7 bases match TRBD1. The V gene's germline CDR1 is SGDLS and CDR2 YYNGEE. The CDR3 covers 15 residues. With 0 bases clipped from V and 8 bases from J, the junction kept 10 bases outside the gene matches.

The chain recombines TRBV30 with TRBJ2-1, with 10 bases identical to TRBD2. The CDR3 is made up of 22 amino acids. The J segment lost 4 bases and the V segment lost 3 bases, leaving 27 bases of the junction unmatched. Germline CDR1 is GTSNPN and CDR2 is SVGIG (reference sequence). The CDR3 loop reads CAWSTDQTPRPGLAFPYNEQFF. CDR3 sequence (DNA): TGTGCCTGGAGCACCGACCAAACTCCCCGTCCGGGACTAGCGTTCCCATACAATGAGCAGTTCTTC.

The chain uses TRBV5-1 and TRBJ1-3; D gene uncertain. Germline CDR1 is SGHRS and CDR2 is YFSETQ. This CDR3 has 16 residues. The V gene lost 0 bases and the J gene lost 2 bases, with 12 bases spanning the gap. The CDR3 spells CASSLALGSAGNTIYF. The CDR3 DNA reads TGCGCCAGCAGCTTGGCCTTGGGTTCAGCTGGAAACACCATATATTTT.

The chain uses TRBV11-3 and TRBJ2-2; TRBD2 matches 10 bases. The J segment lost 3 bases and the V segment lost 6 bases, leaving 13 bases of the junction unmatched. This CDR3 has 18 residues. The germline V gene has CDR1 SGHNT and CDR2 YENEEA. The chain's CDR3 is CASRSARTSGLYTGELFF. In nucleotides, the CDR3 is TGTGCCAGCAGAAGTGCCCGGACTAGCGGTTTATACACCGGGGAGCTGTTTTTT.

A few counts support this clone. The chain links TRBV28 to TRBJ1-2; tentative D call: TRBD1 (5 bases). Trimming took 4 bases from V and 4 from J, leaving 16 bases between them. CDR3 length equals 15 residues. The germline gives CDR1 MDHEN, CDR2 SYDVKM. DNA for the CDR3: TGTGCCAGCAGTTCGGGGGGGTCTACTCTCTATGGCTACACCTTC. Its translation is CASSSGGSTLYGYTF.

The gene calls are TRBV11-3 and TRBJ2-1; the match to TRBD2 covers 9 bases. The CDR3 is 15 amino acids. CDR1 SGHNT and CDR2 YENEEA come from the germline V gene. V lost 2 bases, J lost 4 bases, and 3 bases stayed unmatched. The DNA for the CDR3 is TGTGCCAGCAGCTTAAGCCTAGCGGGATACAATGAGCAGTTCTTC. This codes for CASSLSLAGYNEQFF.

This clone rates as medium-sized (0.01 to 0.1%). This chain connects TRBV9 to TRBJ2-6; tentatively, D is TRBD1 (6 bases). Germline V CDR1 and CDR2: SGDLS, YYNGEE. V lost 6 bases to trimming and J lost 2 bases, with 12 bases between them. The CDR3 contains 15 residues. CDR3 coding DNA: TGTGCCAGCACACTGAGGGGGACTGGGGCCAACGTCCTGACTTTC. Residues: CASTLRGTGANVLTF.

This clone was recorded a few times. The CDR3 loop reads CASRRTGGHQPQHF. The DNA for the CDR3 is TGTGCCAGCAGACGGACAGGGGGCCATCAGCCCCAGCATTTT. V gene TRBV9 combines with J gene TRBJ1-5; 11 nucleotides align to TRBD1. The CDR3 length is 14 residues. V gave up 5 bases and J gave up 5 bases; unmatched junction bases: 3. Looked up from germline, CDR1 is SGDLS and CDR2 is YYNGEE.

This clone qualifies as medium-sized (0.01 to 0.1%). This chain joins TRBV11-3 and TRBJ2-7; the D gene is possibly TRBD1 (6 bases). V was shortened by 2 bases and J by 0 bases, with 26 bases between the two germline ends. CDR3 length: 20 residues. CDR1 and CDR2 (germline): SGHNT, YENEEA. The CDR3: CASSLSFRDIQRNSSYEQYF. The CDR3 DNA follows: TGTGCCAGCAGCTTAAGTTTTCGGGACATCCAGAGAAATAGCTCCTACGAGCAGTACTTC.